The entry below describes one T cell receptor beta chain. The antigen remains unidentified. The data derive from a study of CD4+ T cells in melanoma. Study results and caveats: A reported correlation linked neoantigen-specific CD4+ T cells to CD8+, macrophage and B cell function. Diverse differentiation states were reported for melanoma neoantigen-specific CD4+ T cells.

Measured with immunoSEQ multiplex PCR; TCRdb has only the in-frame clones, and not every one. The sample holds 120,000 to 150,000 clones, approximately 91% seen once. The CDR3 runs to 15 residues. Germline trimming cut 5 bases from V and 5 bases from J; bases unmatched to any gene: 8. In germline, CDR1 is SNHLY, CDR2 FYNNEI. The receptor was derived from a human donor with melanoma. The chain employs TRBV2 and TRBJ2-2; 7 nucleotides line up with TRBD1. CDR3: CASSRQGRTTGELFF. For the CDR3, the DNA is TGTGCCAGCAGTCGACAGGGAAGGACGACCGGGGAGCTGTTTTTT.